This T cell receptor beta chain was obtained from a study of early stage breast cancer tumors. Study context: Each sample averaged approximately 9.9-fold read coverage.

Concerning this clone itself: The target antigen is unknown.

Germline V gives CDR1 SGHTA, CDR2 FQGNSA. J lost 1 base, V lost 5 bases, and 11 bases had no gene match. The CDR3 length is 17 residues. Study findings and constraints: Commonly generated sequences made up most enriched TCRB sequences shared between patients.

Assay used: immunoSEQ multiplex PCR; TCRdb lists only in-frame clones, some missing. The sample lists thousands of clones; about 55% were seen once. Input material: breast tumor tissue. The chain is built from TRBV7-2 and TRBJ2-3; 8 bases map to TRBD1. The clonotype comes from a person aged 45-60 years with breast cancer. The CDR3 region has the DNA TGTGCCAGCAGCATGAGAATCCCGGGACAGGGCACAGATACGCAGTATTTT. This encodes CASSMRIPGQGTDTQYF.